Listed below are T cell receptor beta chains from one sample, sequenced in a study of Graves' ophthalmopathy and Graves' hyperthyroidism. MiXCR was run by TCRdb on the multiplex PCR reads, yielding one entry per CDR3 protein. Here the sample spans 170,000 or so distinct CDR3 sequences, approximately 40% being singletons. The material sequenced was peripheral blood. The receptors were gathered from a young man with Graves' ophthalmopathy. Both conserved end residues are part of each CDR3. The D gene is left open where the match is weak. Clone size is given for some rows only: seen once, a few or many times, or a class if the clone is expanded.

TRBV10-3	.	.	TRBJ2-7	TGTGCCGCCATGGGGCAGGGGTTCCACGAGCAGTACTTC	CAAMGQGFHEQYF
TRBV28	TRBD1	.	TRBJ2-7	TGTGCCAGCAGGCCCGACAGGGACACCTACGAGCAGTACTTC	CASRPDRDTYEQYF
TRBV6-1	.	many	TRBJ2-5	TGTGCCAGCGCCTCGACTGGGGAGACCCAGTACTTC	CASASTGETQYF
TRBV12-5	.	.	TRBJ2-2	TGTGCTAGTGGTTTGGAGGTCGGCCCCGGGGAGCTGTTTTTT	CASGLEVGPGELFF
TRBV5-6	.	many	TRBJ1-1	TGTGCCAGCAGCTTGGATAGCATGAACACTGAAGCTTTCTTT	CASSLDSMNTEAFF
TRBV7-4	.	few	TRBJ1-1	TGTGCCAGCAGCATCGGACGGGAGAACACTGAAGCTTTCTTT	CASSIGRENTEAFF
TRBV12-3/TRBV12-4	.	.	TRBJ1-5	TGTGCCAGCAACCGGGACATCGATCAGCCCCAGCATTTT	CASNRDIDQPQHF
TRBV6-1	.	many	TRBJ1-2	TGTGCCAGCAGTGTAACCCGGGACACCTCCCCTGGCTACACCTTC	CASSVTRDTSPGYTF
TRBV19	.	.	TRBJ2-5	TGTGCCAGTAGATCCCTCCTACTTCAAACAGGGTGGCCTCTAGAGACCCAGTACTTC	CASRSLLLQTGWPLETQYF
TRBV6-5	.	.	TRBJ2-7	TGTGCCAGCAGTTACTCGCGGCGGTATTACGAGCAGTACTTC	CASSYSRRYYEQYF
TRBV6-9	TRBD1	.	TRBJ1-1	TGTGCCAGCAAGGGGGCCGTGAACACTGAAGCTTTCTTT	CASKGAVNTEAFF
TRBV7-6	TRBD2	.	TRBJ2-7	TGTGCCAGCAGCTTATTTAGCGGGACGACCTACGAGCAGTACTTC	CASSLFSGTTYEQYF
TRBV11-3	.	many	TRBJ2-4	TGTGCCAGCAGCGTACAGGAAAACATTCAGTACTTC	CASSVQENIQYF
TRBV20-1	TRBD1	many	TRBJ1-1	TGCAGTGCCCCTTTGACAGGGGGCTACACTGAAGCTTTCTTT	CSAPLTGGYTEAFF
TRBV14	.	many	TRBJ1-2	TGTGCCAGCAGCCAGGGAAACGTCTATGGCTACACCTTC	CASSQGNVYGYTF
TRBV12-3/TRBV12-4	.	many	TRBJ1-5	TGTGCCAGCAGTCGCCGGGGTACTAATCAGCCCCAGCATTTT	CASSRRGTNQPQHF
TRBV28	TRBD2	few	TRBJ2-7	TGTGCCAGCAGTTTCGGCGGGGGTCGGCGACCCTACGAGCAGTACTTC	CASSFGGGRRPYEQYF
TRBV11-2	.	.	TRBJ1-3	TGTGCCAGCAGCTCCCTCGCTGGAAACACCATATATTTT	CASSSLAGNTIYF
TRBV12-3/TRBV12-4	TRBD2	many	TRBJ2-5	TGTGCCAGCTCCCCCGGGACTAGCGAGGAAGAGACCCAGTACTTC	CASSPGTSEEETQYF
TRBV20-1	.	many	TRBJ2-7	TGCAGTGCTAGTGGGTACTTAGTGTACGAGCAGTACTTC	CSASGYLVYEQYF
TRBV6-2/TRBV6-3	.	.	TRBJ1-5	TGTGCCAGCAGTGACAGCCCCAATCAGCCCCAGCATTTT	CASSDSPNQPQHF
TRBV20-1	.	many	TRBJ1-1	TGCAGTGCCCCCCGGGGTTCTGAAGCTTTCTTT	CSAPRGSEAFF
TRBV24-1	.	.	TRBJ2-6	TGTGCCACCAGTGATTCCCAGGGGAGCTCTGGGGCCAACGTCCTGACTTTC	CATSDSQGSSGANVLTF
TRBV6-5	TRBD1	.	TRBJ2-7	TGTGCCAGCAGTTTTACGGGACAGGACTCCTACGAGCAGTACTTC	CASSFTGQDSYEQYF
TRBV28	.	.	TRBJ1-1	TGTGCCAGCAGTTTTGACCATAGGGCTGAAGCTTTCTTT	CASSFDHRAEAFF
TRBV4-3	TRBD2	few	TRBJ2-5	TGCGCCAGCAGCCAAGCCCGGGTAGCGGGAGGGCCGGAGACCCAGTACTTC	CASSQARVAGGPETQYF
TRBV20-1	TRBD1	many	TRBJ1-1	TGCAGTGCTAGAGACGACAGGGAAGGGGTGAACACTGAAGCTTTCTTT	CSARDDREGVNTEAFF
TRBV9	.	many	TRBJ2-5	TGTGCCAGCAGCGTAGACGGAAGCGGGCAAGAGACCCAGTACTTC	CASSVDGSGQETQYF
TRBV10-3	.	few	TRBJ2-2	TGTGCCATCAGCCAGGGTGACACAGGATCCGGGGAGCTGTTTTTT	CAISQGDTGSGELFF
TRBV6-2/TRBV6-3	.	many	TRBJ2-7	TGTGCCAGCAGTTACGAGAGTTCCGAGCAGTACTTC	CASSYESSEQYF
TRBV15	TRBD1	.	TRBJ2-1	TGTGCCACCAGCAGAATCACCGGGACAGGAAGTGAGCAGTTCTTC	CATSRITGTGSEQFF
TRBV20-1	.	.	TRBJ2-7	TGCAGTGCTAGGTCGCGTGGCGAGCAGTACTTC	CSARSRGEQYF